A selection of T cell receptor beta chains follows, all from one sample in a study of cytomegalovirus exposure and HLA in healthy donors. Assay: immunoSEQ multiplex PCR; the TCRdb copy retains only in-frame clones and omits some. The table lists roughly 130,000 clones, 66% of them singletons. Input material: PBMCs. These receptors all stem from a woman in her sixties in good health and CMV-seronegative. The conserved cysteine and the conserved F or W are not part of the CDR3 here. The D gene is left open where the match is weak.

d_call	v_call	j_call	cdr3_aa
.	TRBV28	TRBJ2-1	ASTGRTYNEQF
TRBD1	TRBV11-3	TRBJ2-7	ASSPRTGLGEQY
.	TRBV6-5	TRBJ2-7	ASSAISRRGEQY
TRBD1	TRBV7-8	TRBJ1-1	ASSLGQGANTEAF
TRBD2	TRBV9	TRBJ2-1	ASSVGGWGRGFEQF
TRBD1	TRBV28	TRBJ1-3	ASLGQGASSLGNTIY
.	TRBV19	TRBJ1-1	ASSIDTANTEAF
.	TRBV7-2	TRBJ2-7	ASSSLFEQY
TRBD1	TRBV11-2	TRBJ1-2	ASSFGQGSGYT
.	TRBV2	TRBJ1-1	ASSEAQRMNTEAF
TRBD1	TRBV5-1	TRBJ2-2	ASSRSLGTANTGELF
TRBD1	TRBV7-9	TRBJ1-2	ASSRLGQGDYGYT
TRBD1	TRBV27	TRBJ1-6	ASTAGQYNSPLH
TRBD1	TRBV27	TRBJ2-1	ASRPNPGQRYNEQF
.	TRBV2	TRBJ2-3	ASSDLGPPDTQY
TRBD2	TRBV28	TRBJ2-7	ATLAGGIYEQY
.	TRBV19	TRBJ2-3	ASSIEDRDTQY
.	TRBV19	TRBJ1-6	ASSRSGGSSYNSPLH
.	TRBV9	TRBJ1-1	ASRPGQGNTEAF
.	TRBV6-4	TRBJ2-7	ASSQDRIKQY
.	TRBV9	TRBJ2-2	ASSVEAGGNRGELF
.	TRBV14	TRBJ2-4	ASSQDLGRNIQY
TRBD2	TRBV5-1	TRBJ2-5	ASSLAGLAGETQY
TRBD1	TRBV7-3	TRBJ2-3	ASSRDRVGDTQY
.	TRBV29-1	TRBJ2-7	SVVGGEQY
TRBD1	TRBV12-5	TRBJ2-1	ASGDREYNEQF
.	TRBV4-3	TRBJ1-2	ASSQDYGTFPGYT
TRBD2	TRBV7-3	TRBJ2-1	ASSSVAGGGFNEQF
.	TRBV7-7	TRBJ2-2	ASSLKQGTGELF
.	TRBV19	TRBJ1-5	ASSILPIVQGLGQPQH
TRBD1	TRBV29-1	TRBJ2-7	SARTGAYEQY
.	TRBV4-2	TRBJ2-7	ASSLGTGSYEQY
.	TRBV5-4	TRBJ2-6	ASSLAGHRSGANVLT
.	TRBV7-2	TRBJ1-2	ASSLEGYGYT
TRBD2	TRBV5-4	TRBJ2-7	ASSVGLAGGLYEQY
.	TRBV5-1	TRBJ2-7	ASSLDSLSLEQY
.	TRBV19	TRBJ1-2	ASSIAGVHGYT
TRBD2	TRBV7-3	TRBJ2-7	ASSPGLAGYEQY
TRBD1	TRBV14	TRBJ2-1	ASSPRGLREQF
TRBD2	TRBV7-8	TRBJ2-1	ASSFVAGGEQF
.	TRBV7-2	TRBJ2-6	ASSLGVASGANVLT
.	TRBV19	TRBJ2-1	ASSVDRGPYNEQF
TRBD2	TRBV5-6	TRBJ2-3	ASSFRSGGAVNTDTQY
.	TRBV14	TRBJ2-5	ASSQDLSETQY
TRBD2	TRBV5-1	TRBJ2-1	ASSFGTSGSYEQF
.	TRBV6-6	TRBJ1-1	ASTKKENILNTEAF
TRBD2	TRBV4-1	TRBJ2-7	ASSPQGLAGGLSYEQY
TRBD1	TRBV19	TRBJ1-5	ASSIAPFRGATDQPQH
.	TRBV6-5	TRBJ1-2	ASSRTANYGYT
TRBD2	TRBV18	TRBJ2-3	ASSRRTSGGADTQY
TRBD2	TRBV5-8	TRBJ2-7	ASSLGLAGGYEQY
TRBD1	TRBV6-1	TRBJ1-6	ASSSGQGNSPLH
TRBD1	TRBV27	TRBJ2-3	ASRLQGAYTDTQY
TRBD1	TRBV19	TRBJ2-6	ASSIPGQGGGANVLT
.	TRBV19	TRBJ2-2	ASSIRLGWTGELF
.	TRBV10-3	TRBJ2-7	AITPGRDYEQY
TRBD1	TRBV6-1	TRBJ1-2	ASSLAGGHRGYT